Detailed here is one T cell receptor (beta chain). The target antigen is unknown. Produced via immunoSEQ multiplex PCR; TCRdb's table is partial and in-frame only. Here the sample spans about 62,000 clones, 90% to 95% being singletons. CDR1 and CDR2 from the germline V gene are SGHVT and SQSDAQ. The CDR3 is 15 residues long. V lost 5 bases, J lost 1 base, and 5 bases stayed unmatched. The data were obtained in a study of OX40 agonist ivuxolimab in advanced cancers. At the level of the study: Hepatocellular carcinoma, melanoma, renal cell or head and neck cancer occurred in dose-escalation patients. Study observations and caveats: No antigen was identified for the clonally expanded peripheral T cells.

V gene TRBV7-4 combines with J gene TRBJ2-7; 10 nucleotides agree with TRBD1. This specimen consisted of CD4+ or CD8+ T cells sorted from blood, obtained in a trial of the OX40 agonist ivuxolimab. The source is an adult with an advanced solid tumor such as melanoma, head and neck, liver or kidney cancer. Here the CDR3 reads CASSLQGQGSYEQYF. The CDR3 nucleotides read TGTGCCAGCAGCCTACAGGGACAGGGGTCCTACGAGCAGTACTTC.